A single sample is the source of the 20 T cell receptor beta chains below, sequenced in a study of shared clonotypes between healthy human individuals. Data came from immunoSEQ multiplex PCR; TCRdb stores just in-frame clones and leaves some out. The sample shows roughly 500,000 clones, 96% of them seen only once. Sequenced material: naive CD4+ T cells sorted from blood. Specified subset: CD45RA+ positively selected. The receptors originated from a woman under 40 in good health.

The chain's CDR3 is CASSLARLVDEQFF. CDR3 DNA sequence: TGTGCCAGCAGCTTAGCGAGACTAGTAGATGAGCAGTTCTTC. V is TRBV7-2 and J is TRBJ2-1; TRBD2 is a possible D gene (6 bases). Trimming stripped 0 bases from V and 8 bases from J, with 11 bases between. The CDR3 loop spans 14 amino acids. Germline CDR1 reads SGHTA; CDR2 reads FQGNSA.

The chain combines TRBV13 with TRBJ2-3; 8 positions match TRBD1. Germline CDR1 is PRHDT and CDR2 is FYEKMQ (reference sequence). The length of the CDR3 is 16 residues. The trim removed 3 bases at V and 4 bases at J, leaving 9 bases unmatched. CDR3 nucleotide sequence: TGTGCCAGCAGCTTGGGCACAGGGGGTGTCCCAGATACGCAGTATTTT. It specifies CASSLGTGGVPDTQYF.

The rearrangement joins TRBV28 to TRBJ2-7, with D tentatively TRBD1 (6 bases). Germline V CDR1 and CDR2: MDHEN, SYDVKM. This CDR3 contains 18 residues. V was cut by 3 bases and J by 2 bases, with 23 bases left in between. The CDR3, as DNA: TGTGCCAGCAGTTTCGCTGGACAGACAGTCCCCCAAACCTACGAGCAGTACTTC. Its protein product is CASSFAGQTVPQTYEQYF.

The rearrangement links TRBV27 to TRBJ2-2, with a possible D match to TRBD1 (5 bases). The germline CDR1 and CDR2 sequences are MNHEY and SMNVEV (reference sequence). Trimming stripped 7 bases from V and 4 bases from J, with 16 bases between. This CDR3 region has 15 residues. The CDR3 is CASTRAPQGTGELFF. In DNA, the CDR3 is TGTGCCAGCACTAGGGCCCCCCAGGGCACCGGGGAGCTGTTTTTT.

The chain has TRBV27 and TRBJ2-7; D call uncertain. The CDR3 contains 13 residues. With 0 bases removed from V and 4 bases from J, the gap between germline ends came to 7 bases. Germline loops: CDR1 MNHEY, CDR2 SMNVEV (reference sequence). The CDR3 spells CASSLSGRYEQYF. Here the CDR3 DNA reads TGTGCCAGCAGTTTATCGGGTCGGTACGAGCAGTACTTC.

The chain is built from TRBV5-6 and TRBJ2-7; 10 bases match TRBD2. Germline values: CDR1 SGHDT, CDR2 YYEEEE. The CDR3 loop spans 13 amino acids. Trimming took 1 base from V and 5 from J; bases not matched to a gene: 0. CDR3 loop: CASSLLAGDEQYF. CDR3 DNA: TGTGCCAGCAGCTTGCTAGCGGGAGACGAGCAGTACTTC.

This clone was counted a single time. The rearrangement joins TRBV15 to TRBJ2-1, with TRBD2 matching over 12 bases. Germline values: CDR1 LNHNV, CDR2 YYDKDF (reference sequence). Losses at the gene ends were 6 bases for V and 7 bases for J; bases not matched to a gene: 7. This CDR3 spans 15 amino acids. CDR3 in amino acids: CATSRLAGVRNEQFF. CDR3 coding DNA: TGTGCCACCAGTAGACTAGCGGGAGTTAGGAATGAGCAGTTCTTC.

This clone was recorded once. This chain connects TRBV2 to TRBJ2-7, with D uncertain. The CDR3 is 14 residues long. The V end was cut by 6 bases, the J end by 1 base, with 13 bases between. Germline assignment: CDR1 SNHLY and CDR2 FYNNEI. The CDR3 sequence: CASSRLDISYEQYF. DNA for the CDR3: TGTGCCAGCAGCCGACTCGACATTTCCTACGAGCAGTACTTC.

J is TRBJ1-2 and V is TRBV5-6; no clear D. Deletions cut 0 bases from V and 5 bases from J, with 11 bases between. Per the germline V gene, CDR1 is SGHDT and CDR2 is YYEEEE. The CDR3 is 14 residues long. CDR3 sequence reads: CASSLGDPPYGYTF. In DNA, the CDR3 is TGTGCCAGCAGCTTGGGTGACCCTCCTTATGGCTACACCTTC. Looking up the rest from reference TRBV5-6 and TRBJ1-2 gives the full variable domain: DAGVTQSPTHLIKTRGQQVTLRCSPKSGHDTVSWYQQALGQGPQFIFQYYEEEERQRGNFPDRFSGHQFPNYSSELNVNALLLGDSALYLCASSLGDPPYGYTFGSGTRLTVV.

This chain joins TRBV27 and TRBJ1-6, with 8 bases identical to TRBD1. Germline V gives CDR1 MNHEY, CDR2 SMNVEV (reference sequence). J gave up 8 bases and V 5 bases, and 14 bases lay outside the gene matches. This CDR3 contains 17 residues. The DNA for the CDR3 is TGTGCCAGCAGTCGCCCCCCCCCAGGGGGCGGGGATTCACCCCTCCACTTT. It codes for CASSRPPPGGGDSPLHF.

The rearrangement joins TRBV4-2 to TRBJ2-5; 9 nucleotides match TRBD2. The J call may be in error: the DNA end matches TRBJ2-7 better. Germline assignment: CDR1 LGHNA and CDR2 YNFKEQ. The CDR3 has 17 amino acids. CDR3 residues: CASSQEISSGIHYEQYF. In DNA, the CDR3 is TGTGCCAGCAGCCAAGAGATCTCTAGCGGGATTCACTACGAGCAGTACTTC.

V and J are TRBV10-3 and TRBJ2-5; no clear D gene. Judging by the DNA end, TRBJ2-7 fits better; the J call may be wrong. Germline V gene data show CDR1 as ENHRY and CDR2 as SYGVKD. There are 14 residues in the CDR3. This CDR3 is CAISDDRSSYEQYF. The CDR3 bases are TGTGCCATCAGTGATGACCGGAGCTCCTACGAGCAGTACTTC.

The chain joins TRBV11-2 to TRBJ1-1; D unclear. Germline V gene lookup returns CDR1 SGHAT and CDR2 FQNNGV. With 0 bases removed from V and 1 base from J, the gap between germline ends came to 12 bases. The CDR3 runs 16 residues. The CDR3 loop is CASSLDLGGWNTEAFF. CDR3 DNA sequence: TGTGCCAGCAGCTTAGATCTGGGTGGTTGGAACACTGAAGCTTTCTTT.

The chain combines TRBV5-1 with TRBJ2-3; TRBD1 or TRBD2 may be the D gene (5 bases each). Per the germline V gene, CDR1 is SGHRS and CDR2 is YFSETQ. The length of the CDR3 is 14 residues. V lost 4 bases and J lost 5, with 14 bases in between. CDR3 nucleotide sequence: TGCGCCAGCAGCCGGGGCCTTGCAGGAGATACGCAGTATTTT. Its protein product is CASSRGLAGDTQYF.

The CDR3 DNA sequence: TGCGCCAGCAGCCTTCAGGGACAGGACACTGAAGCTTTCTTT. Protein product: CASSLQGQDTEAFF. The V and J genes are TRBV5-1 and TRBJ1-1; 8 bases are shared with TRBD1. The V and J ends lost 4 bases and 3 bases, in that order; junction bases with no gene match: 5. Germline assignment: CDR1 SGHRS and CDR2 YFSETQ. The CDR3 consists of 14 residues.

This CDR3 reads CASSVTGRAPKTQYF. CDR3 bases: TGTGCCAGCAGTGTGACGGGACGGGCCCCGAAGACCCAGTACTTC. The V call is TRBV7-2, the J call TRBJ2-5, with D perhaps assigned TRBD1 or TRBD2 (5 bases each). With 6 bases removed from V and 6 bases from J, the gap between germline ends came to 20 bases. CDR3 size: 15 residues. In germline, CDR1 is SGHTA, CDR2 FQGNSA.

The chain links TRBV10-1 to TRBJ2-3; TRBD1 might be the D (5 bases). From germline, CDR1 is WNHNN and CDR2 SYGVQD (reference sequence). CDR3 length equals 17 residues. The V gene lost 0 bases and the J gene lost 2 bases, with 15 bases spanning the gap. The CDR3 DNA sequence: TGCGCCAGCAGTGAGTCGGCCAGGGCGCTGTACACAGATACGCAGTATTTT. The encoded protein is CASSESARALYTDTQYF.

This clone was seen only once. This rearrangement joins TRBV19 to TRBJ1-3; no reliable D call. CDR1 and CDR2 from the germline V gene are LNHDA and SQIVND (reference sequence). The CDR3 is made up of 14 amino acids. With 7 bases removed from V and 2 bases from J, the gap between germline ends came to 12 bases. The chain's CDR3 is CASTTYRPGNTIYF. CDR3 coding DNA: TGTGCCAGTACTACCTACCGCCCTGGAAACACCATATATTTT.

The rearrangement uses TRBV11-2 and TRBJ2-6; TRBD1 matches at 8 bases. Germline CDR1 reads SGHAT; CDR2 reads FQNNGV. This CDR3 contains 15 residues. V lost 5 bases and J lost 0; bases outside the gene matches: 0. This CDR3 is CASSQGASGANVLTF. The CDR3 bases are TGTGCCAGCAGCCAGGGGGCCTCTGGGGCCAACGTCCTGACTTTC.

The rearrangement joins TRBV9 to TRBJ2-3; no firm D call. Germline assignment: CDR1 SGDLS and CDR2 YYNGEE. Trimming took off 3 bases at V and 4 bases at J, with 12 bases between the two ends. This CDR3 has 14 amino acids. The CDR3 sequence: CASSGSGPPDTQYF. CDR3 in DNA: TGTGCCAGCAGCGGCTCAGGTCCCCCAGATACGCAGTATTTT. Full variable domain (outside the CDR3, taken from reference TRBV9 and TRBJ2-3): DSGVTQTPKHLITATGQRVTLRCSPRSGDLSVYWYQQSLDQGLQFLIQYYNGEERAKGNILERFSAQQFPDLHSELNLSSLELGDSALYFCASSGSGPPDTQYFGPGTRLTVL.